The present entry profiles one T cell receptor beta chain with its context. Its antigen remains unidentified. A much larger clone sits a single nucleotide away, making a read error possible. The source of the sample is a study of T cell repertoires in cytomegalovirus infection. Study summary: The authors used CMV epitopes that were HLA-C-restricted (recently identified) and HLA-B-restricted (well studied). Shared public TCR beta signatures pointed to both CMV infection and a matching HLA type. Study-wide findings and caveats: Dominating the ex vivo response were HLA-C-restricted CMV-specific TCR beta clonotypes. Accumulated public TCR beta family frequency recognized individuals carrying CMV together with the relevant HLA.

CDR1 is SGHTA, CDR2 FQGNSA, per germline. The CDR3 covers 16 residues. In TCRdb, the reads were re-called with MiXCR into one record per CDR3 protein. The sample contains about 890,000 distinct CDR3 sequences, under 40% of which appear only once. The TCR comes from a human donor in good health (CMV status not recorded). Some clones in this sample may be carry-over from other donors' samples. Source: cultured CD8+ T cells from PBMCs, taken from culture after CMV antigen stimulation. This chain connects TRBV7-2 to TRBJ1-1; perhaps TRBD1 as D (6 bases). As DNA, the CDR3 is TGTGTCAGCAGCCCCAGGACAGCTGTTGTGAACACTGAAGCTTTCTTT. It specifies CVSSPRTAVVNTEAFF.